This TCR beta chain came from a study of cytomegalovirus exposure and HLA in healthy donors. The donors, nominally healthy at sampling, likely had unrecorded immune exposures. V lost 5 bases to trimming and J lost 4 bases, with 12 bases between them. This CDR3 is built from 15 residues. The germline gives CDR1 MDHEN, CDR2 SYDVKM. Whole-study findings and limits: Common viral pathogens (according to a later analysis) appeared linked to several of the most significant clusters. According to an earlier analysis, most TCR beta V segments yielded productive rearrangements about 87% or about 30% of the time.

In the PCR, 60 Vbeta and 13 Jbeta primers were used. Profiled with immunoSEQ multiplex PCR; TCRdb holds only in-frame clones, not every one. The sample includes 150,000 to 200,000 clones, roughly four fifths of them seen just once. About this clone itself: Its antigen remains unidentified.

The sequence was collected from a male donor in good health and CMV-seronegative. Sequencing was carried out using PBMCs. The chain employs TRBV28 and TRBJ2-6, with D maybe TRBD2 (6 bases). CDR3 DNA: TGTGCCAGCAGTCGCGGGACTCTCGGGGCCAACGTCCTGACTTTC. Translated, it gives CASSRGTLGANVLTF.